The next 24 T cell receptor beta chains were all read from a single sample in a study of graft-versus-host responses after intestinal transplantation. Sequencing was performed with immunoSEQ multiplex PCR; in TCRdb, only in-frame clones are kept and a portion is missing. The data contain tens of thousands of clones, roughly 90% of them singletons. No antigens are known for them. The sequences come from unstimulated CD8+ T cells sorted from spleen or lymph node cells, collected before transplant. These receptors all come from a human donor who was the organ donor for an intestinal transplant.

This clone was counted once. The CDR3 bases are TGTGCCAGCAGTGATGGCCCCCCCGTCAGGATGAATTCACCCCTCCACTTT. Protein product: CASSDGPPVRMNSPLHF. This chain links TRBV6-1 with TRBJ1-6; the D is unclear. CDR1 MNHNS and CDR2 SASEGT come from the germline V gene. The CDR3 is 17 residues long. V was shortened by 3 bases and J by 7 bases, with 19 bases between the two germline ends.

The CDR3 loop is CASSGFPIIQGAWDYGYTF. DNA for the CDR3: TGTGCCAGCAGTGGTTTCCCGATAATTCAGGGGGCCTGGGACTATGGCTACACCTTC. The chain links TRBV6-1 to TRBJ1-2, with TRBD1 matching over 8 bases. CDR1 and CDR2 (germline): MNHNS, SASEGT. The V segment lost 4 bases and the J segment 3 bases; nucleotides outside the gene matches: 19. This CDR3 comprises 19 residues.

This rearrangement joins TRBV9 to TRBJ2-1; TRBD2 aligns across 9 bases. Germline lookup yields CDR1 SGDLS and CDR2 YYNGEE. This CDR3 is built from 15 residues. Germline trimming cut 0 bases from V and 9 bases from J; bases unmatched to any gene: 7. The CDR3 bases are TGTGCCAGCAGCGTAGAGATTAGCGGGAGTGGTGAGCAGTTCTTC. Protein: CASSVEISGSGEQFF. Together with reference TRBV9 and TRBJ2-1, the CDR3 gives the full variable domain: DSGVTQTPKHLITATGQRVTLRCSPRSGDLSVYWYQQSLDQGLQFLIQYYNGEERAKGNILERFSAQQFPDLHSELNLSSLELGDSALYFCASSVEISGSGEQFFGPGTRLTVL.

This chain links TRBV4-1 with TRBJ2-7, with D unresolved. Trimming removed 0 bases from V and 5 bases from J, with 17 bases in between. Germline CDR1 MGHRA, CDR2 YSYEKL. The CDR3 is 16 residues long. Written as DNA, the CDR3 is TGCGCCAGCAGCCAAGACCTCTCCAGGTATTTCCACGAGCAGTACTTC. Translating gives CASSQDLSRYFHEQYF.

The J gene is TRBJ2-1, the V gene TRBV9; tentative D call: TRBD1 (5 bases). Between the trimmed V and J ends, which lost 4 bases and 3 bases, there was a span of 14 bases. CDR1 and CDR2 (germline): SGDLS, YYNGEE. The CDR3 totals 15 residues. For the CDR3, the DNA is TGTGCCAGCAGCCCACTTGACAGAGTCTACAATGAGCAGTTCTTC. Translated, it gives CASSPLDRVYNEQFF.

The CDR3 protein is CASRDSGGTEAFF. The CDR3 DNA is TGTGCCAGCAGGGACTCAGGGGGCACTGAAGCTTTCTTT. The V call is TRBV28, the J call TRBJ1-1; 7 bases are a match to TRBD1. This CDR3 has 13 amino acids. Germline V lookup: CDR1 MDHEN, CDR2 SYDVKM. V shed 6 bases, J shed 4 bases, and the junction held 5 bases outside the gene matches. Filled out from reference TRBV28 and TRBJ1-1, the complete variable domain reads DVKVTQSSRYLVKRTGEKVFLECVQDMDHENMFWYRQDPGLGLRLIYFSYDVKMKEKGDIPEGYSVSREKKERFSLILESASTNQTSMYLCASRDSGGTEAFFGQGTRLTVV.

The rearrangement uses TRBV29-1 and TRBJ2-3; 7 nucleotides line up with TRBD2. From germline, CDR1 is SQVTM and CDR2 ANQGSEA. There are 14 residues in the CDR3. Trimming removed 4 bases from V and 4 bases from J; junction bases left unmatched: 8. The CDR3 region is CSVVREGGADTQYF. CDR3 in DNA: TGCAGCGTTGTAAGGGAGGGTGGGGCAGATACGCAGTATTTT.

The chain recombines TRBV6-5 with TRBJ2-1, with D hard to call. The CDR3 sequence is 13 residues long. Germline CDR1 reads MNHEY; CDR2 reads SVGAGI. V lost 2 bases to trimming and J lost 5 bases, with 7 bases between them. CDR3 DNA sequence: TGTGCCAGCAGTTACCGCAGTAACAATGAGCAGTTCTTC. Its protein is CASSYRSNNEQFF.

The V and J genes are TRBV7-9 and TRBJ1-1, with no clear D. The CDR3 has 13 residues. V lost 5 bases to trimming and J lost 5 bases, with 12 bases between them. The germline V gene encodes CDR1 SEHNR and CDR2 FQNEAQ (reference sequence). The CDR3 DNA reads as TGTGCCAGCAGCCCGGGAGAGGTAACTGAAGCTTTCTTT. Translation gives CASSPGEVTEAFF.

The rearrangement uses TRBV5-1 and TRBJ1-1; D is undetermined. Germline assignment: CDR1 SGHRS and CDR2 YFSETQ. V was shortened by 0 bases and J by 1 base, with 7 bases between the two germline ends. CDR3 length equals 14 residues. The CDR3 coding sequence is TGCGCCAGCAGCTTGGTACGGAGGAACACTGAAGCTTTCTTT. It specifies CASSLVRRNTEAFF.

The chain employs TRBV12-1 and TRBJ1-3; the DNA was not used to check the table's D call, TRBD1. TRBV12-1 is a pseudogene locus. The CDR3 extends over 16 amino acids. Here the CDR3 reads CASSFSETGSGNTIYF. The CDR3 nucleotides read TGTGCCAGCAGCTTCTCCGAGACAGGTTCTGGAAACACCATATATTTT.

V usage is TRBV4-1 and J usage is TRBJ2-1; weak D call: TRBD2 (6 bases). The length of the CDR3 is 19 residues. The germline CDR1 and CDR2 sequences are MGHRA and YSYEKL. V was trimmed by 6 bases and J by 0 bases, leaving 24 bases between them. Here the CDR3 reads CASREGHGTSGSSYNEQFF. DNA for the CDR3: TGCGCCAGCAGGGAGGGGCATGGCACAAGCGGATCCTCCTACAATGAGCAGTTCTTC.

The chain recombines TRBV7-9 with TRBJ2-7; D is uncertain. Trimming stripped 1 base from V and 1 base from J, with 5 bases between. Germline V lookup: CDR1 SEHNR, CDR2 FQNEAQ (reference sequence). The CDR3 has 13 residues. In DNA, the CDR3 is TGTGCCAGCAGCTTAGAACATTCCTACGAGCAGTACTTC. It encodes CASSLEHSYEQYF.

The chain couples TRBV15 to TRBJ1-5, with D hard to call. Germline V lookup: CDR1 LNHNV, CDR2 YYDKDF (reference sequence). V lost 1 base and J 5 bases, leaving 6 bases between the germline ends. This CDR3 spans 13 amino acids. The CDR3 DNA reads as TGTGCCACCAGCAGAGCGGGATATCAGCCCCAGCATTTT. This encodes CATSRAGYQPQHF.

The V call is TRBV13, the J call TRBJ2-1, with 11 positions matching TRBD2. The germline CDR1 and CDR2 sequences are PRHDT and FYEKMQ (reference sequence). The CDR3 totals 15 residues. The ends lost 5 bases at V and 3 bases at J; junction bases unmatched: 3. CDR3 DNA sequence: TGTGCCAGCAGCATCGGGACTAGCGGCTACAATGAGCAGTTCTTC. It encodes CASSIGTSGYNEQFF.

J is TRBJ2-1 and V is TRBV19; TRBD1 matches 8 bases. The CDR3 extends over 18 amino acids. Germline V lookup: CDR1 LNHDA, CDR2 SQIVND (reference sequence). With 1 base clipped from V and 7 bases from J, the junction kept 15 bases outside the gene matches. The CDR3 DNA follows: TGTGCCAGTAGTATAGGAAAAGGCCGCAGGGGGCCGAGGAATGAGCAGTTCTTC. Protein sequence: CASSIGKGRRGPRNEQFF.

The chain uses TRBV6-6 and TRBJ2-5; weak D call: TRBD2 (6 bases). Trimming took off 6 bases at V and 4 bases at J, with 6 bases between the two ends. This CDR3 spans 11 amino acids. CDR1 and CDR2 (germline): MNHNY, SVGAGI (reference sequence). The CDR3 coding sequence is TGTGCCAGCAGGGGGGGAGAGACCCAGTACTTC. This translates into CASRGGETQYF.

This clone was detected once. This chain links TRBV28 with TRBJ1-2; D is undetermined. CDR1 is MDHEN and CDR2 is SYDVKM in the germline V gene. This CDR3 is built from 14 residues. Trimming took off 2 bases at V and 3 bases at J, with 10 bases between the two ends. The CDR3 DNA reads as TGTGCCAGCAGTTTAGTCCCTAGGCACTATGGCTACACCTTC. Translating gives CASSLVPRHYGYTF.

The chain is built from TRBV19 and TRBJ2-2; D remains ambiguous. Germline V gene sequence: CDR1 LNHDA, CDR2 SQIVND (reference sequence). The CDR3 has 13 residues. Trimming removed 5 bases from V and 3 bases from J, with 7 bases in between. The CDR3 loop reads CASSPGYTGELFF. The CDR3 region has the DNA TGTGCCAGTAGTCCCGGGTACACCGGGGAGCTGTTTTTT.

V usage is TRBV19 and J usage is TRBJ2-2; D perhaps matches TRBD2 (6 bases). V lost 6 bases and J 4 bases, leaving 12 bases between the germline ends. The CDR3 totals 14 residues. CDR1 and CDR2 from the germline V gene are LNHDA and SQIVND (reference sequence). CDR3 sequence: CASSLGGPTGELFF. CDR3 DNA sequence: TGTGCCAGTAGCCTTGGAGGGCCCACCGGGGAGCTGTTTTTT.

Concerning this clone: The DNA is omitted, as the CDR3 cannot be located on it reliably, and the CDR3 follows TCRdb's listing. V usage is TRBV10-1 and J usage is TRBJ2-1; the listed D gene, TRBD2, was not tested against the DNA. The CDR3 is 13 amino acids in total, end residues counted. Germline V gene data show CDR1 as WNHNN and CDR2 as SYGVQD (reference sequence). The CDR3 spells CASSESVGGGTFF.

The gene calls are TRBV19 and TRBJ2-1; no clear D. Trimming shortened V by 5 bases and J by 0 bases, and 8 bases separated the two germline ends. From germline, CDR1 is LNHDA and CDR2 SQIVND (reference sequence). The CDR3 has 14 amino acids. In DNA form, the CDR3 reads TGTGCCAGTAGTTCTCGTAGCTCCTACAATGAGCAGTTCTTC. The encoded protein is CASSSRSSYNEQFF. Supplemented by reference TRBV19 and TRBJ2-1, the full variable domain reads DGGITQSPKYLFRKEGQNVTLSCEQNLNHDAMYWYRQDPGQGLRLIYYSQIVNDFQKGDIAEGYSVSREKKESFPLTVTSAQKNPTAFYLCASSSRSSYNEQFFGPGTRLTVL.

This chain uses TRBV2 with TRBJ2-7; TRBD1 agrees at 7 bases. Trimming took 6 bases from V and 2 from J; bases not matched to a gene: 10. The CDR3 consists of 15 residues. Per germline, CDR1 SNHLY and CDR2 FYNNEI. The CDR3: CASRATGARAYEQYF. The DNA of the CDR3 is TGTGCCAGCAGAGCTACAGGGGCCAGGGCCTACGAGCAGTACTTC.

The rearrangement uses TRBV27 and TRBJ1-2; D gene unclear. Germline CDR1 is MNHEY and CDR2 is SMNVEV (reference sequence). This CDR3 spans 13 amino acids. The V gene lost 3 bases and the J gene lost 5 bases, with 10 bases spanning the gap. As DNA, the CDR3 is TGTGCCAGCAGTTTGAGGAGAGGGTATGGCTACACCTTC. The encoded protein is CASSLRRGYGYTF.